This TCR beta chain was identified during a study of low-dose radiotherapy and immunotherapy resistance in tumors. Described time point: after trial treatment. This sample's treatment: LDRT plus nivolumab, ipilimumab, low-dose cyclophosphamide and aspirin (RACIN trial). Ipilimumab, nivolumab, aspirin, low-dose cyclophosphamide and low-dose radiotherapy were administered to donors. TRAV- and TRBV-specific primers, spanning alpha and beta chains, primed first-strand cDNA. TCRs were put through 20 PCR cycles of amplification with Phusion. A constant-region primer and the V-primer adapter served as the primer pair. TCRdb independently ran MiXCR on the reads; one entry per CDR3 protein. The table shows under 70,000 distinct CDR3 sequences, with about a quarter occurring only once. This CDR3 region has 15 residues. Germline CDR1 reads MNHEY; CDR2 reads SVGAGI. The ends were cut back, 6 bases at V and 1 base at J, with 12 bases in the middle.

In this sample, this clonotype turned up many times. Specimen: PBMCs, collected after low-dose radiotherapy plus immunotherapy. The sequence was obtained from a male donor with prostate cancer. The chain recombines TRBV6-5 with TRBJ2-2; perhaps TRBD1 as D (6 bases). The CDR3 nucleotides are TGTGCCAGCAGGAAACCGGGACAGAACACCGGGGAGCTGTTTTTT. As protein: CASRKPGQNTGELFF.